Listed here are 10 T cell receptor beta chains from one sample, sequenced in a study of beta chain features in type 1 diabetes. Every isolated RNA sample was fully reverse transcribed, so sequencing captured expressed TCRB transcripts. Data came from immunoSEQ multiplex PCR; TCRdb stores just in-frame clones and leaves some out. Counted here are roughly 140,000 clones, about 7% occurring once; the ten biggest clones make up 1.3% to 1.5%. The sequencing sample was made of central memory CD4+ T cells from blood. These receptors all come from a woman in her thirties in good health.

This clone was found a few times. The chain uses TRBV6-1 and TRBJ2-6; D is unresolved. The CDR3 extends over 13 amino acids. V lost 10 bases, J lost 0 bases, and 7 bases lay in between. Germline V gives CDR1 MNHNS, CDR2 SASEGT. CDR3 protein: CATLSSGANVLTF. The CDR3 coding sequence is TGTGCCACCCTGAGCTCTGGGGCCAACGTCCTGACTTTC.

This clone occurred a few times. A junction boundary mismatches the germline segment, possibly from a read error. This chain joins TRBV7-7 and TRBJ2-5, with 7 bases lining up with TRBD1. CDR1 and CDR2 (germline): SSHAT, FNYEAQ (reference sequence). This CDR3 is built from 13 residues. For the CDR3, the DNA is TGTGCTAGCAGCATAGACAGGGAAGAGACCCAGTACTTC. Protein sequence: CASSIDREETQYF.

The rearrangement joins TRBV7-2 to TRBJ1-1; a possible D gene is TRBD1 (6 bases). This CDR3 is built from 17 residues. Trimming removed 5 bases from V and 5 bases from J, with 24 bases in between. Germline-derived CDR1 and CDR2 are SGHTA and FQGNSA. The CDR3 spells CASSPNRVGAHGTEAFF. For the CDR3, the DNA is TGTGCCAGCAGCCCCAACAGGGTGGGGGCCCACGGAACTGAAGCTTTCTTT.

The chain joins TRBV7-8 to TRBJ1-1; 9 bases align to TRBD1. Germline CDR1 and CDR2: SGHVS and FQNEAQ. The CDR3 spans 15 residues. V was clipped by 5 bases and J by 6 bases; unmatched bases: 10. CDR3 residues: CASSLGQGQFAEAFF. The CDR3, as DNA: TGTGCCAGCAGCCTGGGACAGGGACAGTTCGCTGAAGCTTTCTTT.

J is TRBJ2-1 and V is TRBV28; possibly TRBD2 for D (6 bases). The CDR3 loop spans 15 amino acids. V dropped 2 bases and J dropped 8 bases, with 16 bases sitting between them. Germline loops: CDR1 MDHEN, CDR2 SYDVKM. The CDR3 DNA reads TGTGCCAGCAGTTTACCGGAGCTCGGCGGGGATGAGCAGTTCTTC. This gives the protein CASSLPELGGDEQFF.

This clone has at least ten counts. The J gene is TRBJ2-1, the V gene TRBV29-1, with D possibly matching TRBD1 (7 bases). The CDR3 runs 13 residues. Germline CDR1 and CDR2: SQVTM and ANQGSEA. The V end was cut by 4 bases, the J end by 10 bases, with 17 bases between. The CDR3 reads CSVGQGGTWEQFF. DNA for the CDR3: TGCAGCGTTGGACAGGGCGGGACCTGGGAGCAGTTCTTC.

In this sample, this clone turned up a few times. V is TRBV6-6 and J is TRBJ2-3; TRBD1 is a possible D gene (5 bases). The length of the CDR3 is 13 residues. Trimming took 6 bases from V and 3 from J, leaving 10 bases between them. Germline V gives CDR1 MNHNY, CDR2 SVGAGI (reference sequence). The CDR3 region has the DNA TGTGCCAGCAGCCCCCCAGGGACAGATACGCAGTATTTT. Translation gives CASSPPGTDTQYF.

As concerns this clone: The sample has other DNA sequences that encode this CDR3 too. The V gene is TRBV7-9, the J gene TRBJ2-2; D is ambiguous. The CDR3 is made up of 15 amino acids. Trimming took 2 bases from V and 2 from J, leaving 9 bases between them. Germline V gene data show CDR1 as SEHNR and CDR2 as FQNEAQ (reference sequence). The CDR3 protein is CASSLQATNTGELFF. Written as DNA, the CDR3 is TGTGCCAGCAGCTTACAGGCTACCAACACCGGGGAGCTGTTTTTT.

The V gene is TRBV6-1, the J gene TRBJ2-2; 9 bases are shared with TRBD2. This CDR3 contains 15 residues. V shed 4 bases and J 5 bases; nucleotides not matched to a gene: 5. Per the germline V gene, CDR1 is MNHNS and CDR2 is SASEGT. The CDR3 DNA follows: TGTGCCAGCAGTGTAAGGGCGGGAGGGACCGGGGAGCTGTTTTTT. It encodes CASSVRAGGTGELFF.

This clone has only a few counts. This rearrangement joins TRBV29-1 to TRBJ2-7; a possible D gene is TRBD2 (6 bases). CDR1 is SQVTM and CDR2 is ANQGSEA in the germline V gene. Between the trimmed V and J ends, which lost 4 bases and 5 bases, there was a span of 15 bases. The CDR3 totals 13 residues. CDR3 residues: CSVAFGGVHEQYF. DNA of the CDR3: TGCAGCGTTGCTTTTGGAGGGGTCCACGAGCAGTACTTC.